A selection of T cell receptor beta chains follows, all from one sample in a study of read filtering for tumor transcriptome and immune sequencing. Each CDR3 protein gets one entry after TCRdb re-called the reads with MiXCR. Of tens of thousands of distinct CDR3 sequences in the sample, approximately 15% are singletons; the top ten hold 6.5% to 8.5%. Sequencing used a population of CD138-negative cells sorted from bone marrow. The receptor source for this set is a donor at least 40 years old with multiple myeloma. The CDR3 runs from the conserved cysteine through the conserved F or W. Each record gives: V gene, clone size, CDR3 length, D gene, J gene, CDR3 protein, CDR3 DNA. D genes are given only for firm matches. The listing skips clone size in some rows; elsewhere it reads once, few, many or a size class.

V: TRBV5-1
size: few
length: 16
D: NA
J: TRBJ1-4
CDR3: CASSLVVGRVNEKLFF
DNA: TGCGCCAGCAGCTTGGTTGTGGGACGAGTGAATGAAAAACTGTTTTTT

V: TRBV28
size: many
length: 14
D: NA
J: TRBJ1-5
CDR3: CASSSRDRNQPQHF
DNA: TGTGCCAGCAGTTCCCGGGACCGTAATCAGCCCCAGCATTTT

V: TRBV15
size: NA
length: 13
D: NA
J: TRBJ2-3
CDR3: CATSRDGADTQYF
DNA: TGTGCCACCAGCAGAGATGGGGCAGATACGCAGTATTTT

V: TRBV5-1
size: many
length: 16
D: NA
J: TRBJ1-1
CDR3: CASSLTAGILNTEAFF
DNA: TGCGCCAGCAGCTTGACGGCAGGGATCTTGAACACTGAAGCTTTCTTT

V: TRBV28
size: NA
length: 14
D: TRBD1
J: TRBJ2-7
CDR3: CASSPGTGPYEQYF
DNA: TGTGCCAGCAGCCCCGGGACAGGGCCCTACGAGCAGTACTTC

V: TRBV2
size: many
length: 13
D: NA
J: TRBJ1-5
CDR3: CASGAGGNQPQHF
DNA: TGTGCCAGCGGCGCGGGTGGCAATCAGCCCCAGCATTTT

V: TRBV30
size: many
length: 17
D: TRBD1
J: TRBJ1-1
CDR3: CAWSPGPRGLTYTEAFF
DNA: TGTGCCTGGAGCCCCGGACCCAGGGGGCTGACGTACACTGAAGCTTTCTTT

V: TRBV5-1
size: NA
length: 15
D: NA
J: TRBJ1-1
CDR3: CASGITGSSRTEAFF
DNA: TGCGCCAGCGGAATCACAGGGTCGAGTCGGACTGAAGCTTTCTTT

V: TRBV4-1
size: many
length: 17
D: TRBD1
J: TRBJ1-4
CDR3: CASSPEDRVETNEKLFF
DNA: TGCGCCAGCAGCCCAGAGGACAGGGTGGAAACTAATGAAAAACTGTTTTTT

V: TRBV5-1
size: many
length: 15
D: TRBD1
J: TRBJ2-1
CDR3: CASKTAYRGVNEQFF
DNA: TGCGCCAGTAAAACCGCTTACAGGGGGGTGAATGAGCAGTTCTTC

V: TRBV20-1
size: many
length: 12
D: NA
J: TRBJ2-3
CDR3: CSARLVEDTQYF
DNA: TGCAGTGCTAGACTAGTCGAAGATACGCAGTATTTT

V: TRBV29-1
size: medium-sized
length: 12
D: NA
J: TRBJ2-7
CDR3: CSVGLPGVEQYF
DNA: TGCAGCGTTGGGTTACCTGGCGTGGAGCAGTACTTC

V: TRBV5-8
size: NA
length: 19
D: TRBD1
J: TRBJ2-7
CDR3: CASPAPRQGWPGSSYEQYF
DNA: TGTGCCAGCCCGGCGCCGAGACAGGGATGGCCGGGAAGCTCCTACGAGCAGTACTTC

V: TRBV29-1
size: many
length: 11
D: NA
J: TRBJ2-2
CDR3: CSVEEAGGLFF
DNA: TGCAGCGTTGAAGAGGCCGGGGGGCTGTTTTTT

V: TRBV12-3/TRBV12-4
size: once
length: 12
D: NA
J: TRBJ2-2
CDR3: CASNLDGGELFF
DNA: TGTGCCAGCAACCTGGACGGCGGGGAGCTGTTTTTT

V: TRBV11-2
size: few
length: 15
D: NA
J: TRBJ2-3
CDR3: CASSSSGSLGGTQYF
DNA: TGTGCCAGCAGCTCATCCGGGAGCTTGGGAGGTACGCAGTATTTT

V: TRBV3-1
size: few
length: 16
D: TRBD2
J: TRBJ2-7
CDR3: CASSQDVASGSDEQYF
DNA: TGTGCCAGCAGCCAAGACGTCGCTAGCGGGAGCGACGAGCAGTACTTC

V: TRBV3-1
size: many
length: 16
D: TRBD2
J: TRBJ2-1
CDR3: CASSHTSGSGHNEQFF
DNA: TGTGCCAGCAGCCATACTAGCGGGAGTGGGCACAATGAGCAGTTCTTC

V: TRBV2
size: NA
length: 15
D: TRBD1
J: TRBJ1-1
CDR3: CASSDPTGEKTEAFF
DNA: TGTGCCAGCAGTGATCCGACAGGGGAAAAAACTGAAGCTTTCTTT

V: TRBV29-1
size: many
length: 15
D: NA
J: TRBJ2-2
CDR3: CSVSIGGTNTGELFF
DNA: TGCAGCGTTAGTATTGGCGGAACGAACACCGGGGAGCTGTTTTTT

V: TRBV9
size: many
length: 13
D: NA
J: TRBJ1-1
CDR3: CASSVDMNTEAFF
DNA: TGTGCCAGCAGCGTAGATATGAACACTGAAGCTTTCTTT

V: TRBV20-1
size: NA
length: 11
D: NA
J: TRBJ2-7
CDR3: CSAQHWDEQYF
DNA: TGCAGTGCTCAACACTGGGACGAGCAGTACTTC

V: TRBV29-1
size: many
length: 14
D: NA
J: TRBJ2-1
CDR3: CSVGTLTGGSEQFF
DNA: TGCAGCGTTGGAACCCTGACGGGCGGAAGTGAGCAGTTCTTC

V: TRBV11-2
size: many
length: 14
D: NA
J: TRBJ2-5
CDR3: CASSSGTAQETQYF
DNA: TGTGCCAGCAGCTCAGGGACGGCTCAAGAGACCCAGTACTTC

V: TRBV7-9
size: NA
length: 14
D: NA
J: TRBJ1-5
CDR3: CSCGLTGGNQPQHF
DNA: TGTTCCTGCGGCCTGACGGGGGGCAATCAGCCCCAGCATTTT

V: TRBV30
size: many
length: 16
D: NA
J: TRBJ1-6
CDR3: CAWTQETHSLGSPLHF
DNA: TGTGCCTGGACGCAAGAAACCCATTCCTTGGGTTCACCCCTCCACTTT

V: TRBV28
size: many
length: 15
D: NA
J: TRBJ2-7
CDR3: CASRSPRGAAYEQYF
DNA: TGTGCCAGCAGGTCCCCGAGAGGGGCAGCCTACGAGCAGTACTTC

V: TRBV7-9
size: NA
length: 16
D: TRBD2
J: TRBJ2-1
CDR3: CASGPTQAGYYNEQFF
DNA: TGTGCCAGCGGCCCAACGCAAGCGGGGTACTACAATGAGCAGTTCTTT